This T cell receptor (beta chain) was profiled in a study of blood T cell repertoires in COVID-19. Study-wide context: Donors in the United States, Italy and Spain gave samples during acute or convalescent COVID-19. PBMCs, B-cell-depleted T cells, or T cells were the source of the cDNA or gDNA that made up the material.

Enrollees, about 18 to 95 years old, lived in around 23 US areas. The ends lost 4 bases at V and 4 bases at J; junction bases unmatched: 4. Germline CDR1 and CDR2: GTSNPN and SVGIG (reference sequence). This CDR3 is 13 amino acids long. Under the authors' procedure: Estimation of nucleated cell counts was performed using reference gene primer amplification. Profiling relied on immunoSEQ multiplex PCR, and the TCRdb table lists in-frame clones only, not all of them. V, J and clone size reflect that table, while D and trimming were determined from the DNA. Seen here are approximately 230,000 clones, around 90% observed once, and the top ten hold more than 5%.

The clonotype was recovered from a woman younger than 45 with acute COVID-19. The sample comprised PBMCs or T cells enriched from blood (not recorded which). The genes are TRBV30 and TRBJ2-7; 10 bases are shared with TRBD1. The chain's CDR3 is CAWKWTGGYEQYF. CDR3 coding DNA: TGTGCCTGGAAATGGACAGGGGGTTACGAGCAGTACTTC. The full variable domain, completed using reference TRBV30 and TRBJ2-7, is SQTIHQWPATLVQPVGSPLSLECTVEGTSNPNLYWYRQAAGRGLQLLFYSVGIGQISSEVPQNLSASRPQDRQFILSSKKLLLSDSGFYLCAWKWTGGYEQYFGPGTRLTVT.